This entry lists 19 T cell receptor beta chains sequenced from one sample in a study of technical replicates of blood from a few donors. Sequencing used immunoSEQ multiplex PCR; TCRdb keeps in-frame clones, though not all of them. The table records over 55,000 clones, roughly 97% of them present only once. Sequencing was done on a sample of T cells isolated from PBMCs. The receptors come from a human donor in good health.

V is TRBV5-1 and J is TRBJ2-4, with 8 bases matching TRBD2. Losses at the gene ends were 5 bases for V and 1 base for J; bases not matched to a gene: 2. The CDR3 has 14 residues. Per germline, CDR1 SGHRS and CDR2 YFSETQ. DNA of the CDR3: TGCGCCAGCAGATCGGGAGGGGCCAAAAACATTCAGTACTTC. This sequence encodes CASRSGGAKNIQYF. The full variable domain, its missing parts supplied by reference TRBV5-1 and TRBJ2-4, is KAGVTQTPRYLIKTRGQQVTLSCSPISGHRSVSWYQQTPGQGLQFLFEYFSETQRNKGNFPGRFSGRQFSNSRSEMNVSTLELGDSALYLCASRSGGAKNIQYFGAGTRLSVL.

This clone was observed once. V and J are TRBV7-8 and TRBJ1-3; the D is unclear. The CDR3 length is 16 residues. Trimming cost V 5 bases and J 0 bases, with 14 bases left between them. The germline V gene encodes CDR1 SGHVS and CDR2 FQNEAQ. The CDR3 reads CASSPRLSASGNTIYF. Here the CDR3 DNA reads TGTGCCAGCAGCCCCCGCCTAAGTGCCTCTGGAAACACCATATATTTT.

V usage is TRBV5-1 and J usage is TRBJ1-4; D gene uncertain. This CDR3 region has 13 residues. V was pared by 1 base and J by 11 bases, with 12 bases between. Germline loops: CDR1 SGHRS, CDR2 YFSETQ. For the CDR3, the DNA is TGCGCCAGCAGCTTGCCCGAATACGGTAAACTGTTTTTT. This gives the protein CASSLPEYGKLFF.

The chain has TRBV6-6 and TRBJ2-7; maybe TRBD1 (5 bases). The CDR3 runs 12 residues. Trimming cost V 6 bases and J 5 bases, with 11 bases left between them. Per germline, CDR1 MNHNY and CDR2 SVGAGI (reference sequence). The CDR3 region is CASSQDSHEQYF. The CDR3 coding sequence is TGTGCCAGCAGCCAAGACAGCCACGAGCAGTACTTC.

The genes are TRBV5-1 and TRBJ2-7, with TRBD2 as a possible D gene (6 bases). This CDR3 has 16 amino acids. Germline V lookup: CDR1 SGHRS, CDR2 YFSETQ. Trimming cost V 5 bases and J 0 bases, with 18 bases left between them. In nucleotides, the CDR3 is TGCGCCAGCAGTTACGAACTAGCTACCAGCTCCTACGAGCAGTACTTC. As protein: CASSYELATSSYEQYF.

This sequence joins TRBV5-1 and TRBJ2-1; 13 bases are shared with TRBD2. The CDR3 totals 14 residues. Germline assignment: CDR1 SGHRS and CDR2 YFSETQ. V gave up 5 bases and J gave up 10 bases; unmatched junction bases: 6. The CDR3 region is CASSSGLAGVEQFF. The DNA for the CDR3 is TGCGCCAGCAGTTCCGGACTAGCGGGGGTGGAGCAGTTCTTC.

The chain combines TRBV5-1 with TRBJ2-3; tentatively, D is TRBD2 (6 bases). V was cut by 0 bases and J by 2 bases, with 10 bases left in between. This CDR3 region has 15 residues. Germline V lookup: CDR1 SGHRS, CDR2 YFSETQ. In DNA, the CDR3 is TGCGCCAGCAGCTTGGTGGGAGGACCCACAGATACGCAGTATTTT. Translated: CASSLVGGPTDTQYF.

CDR3 sequence reads: CASSPRLAGVQETQYF. Written as DNA, the CDR3 is TGTGCCAGCAGCCCAAGACTAGCGGGGGTGCAAGAGACCCAGTACTTC. The chain recombines TRBV7-2 with TRBJ2-5; 12 positions agree with TRBD2. The CDR3 is 16 amino acids. CDR1 is SGHTA and CDR2 is FQGNSA in the germline V gene. Trimming cost V 5 bases and J 2 bases; bases outside gene matches: 6.

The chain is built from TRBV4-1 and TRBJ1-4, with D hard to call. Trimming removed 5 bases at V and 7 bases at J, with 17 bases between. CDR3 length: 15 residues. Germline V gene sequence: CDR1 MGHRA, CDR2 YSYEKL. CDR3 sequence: CASSFSPLGSEKLFF. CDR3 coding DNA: TGCGCCAGCAGCTTCAGCCCCCTAGGGAGTGAAAAACTGTTTTTT.

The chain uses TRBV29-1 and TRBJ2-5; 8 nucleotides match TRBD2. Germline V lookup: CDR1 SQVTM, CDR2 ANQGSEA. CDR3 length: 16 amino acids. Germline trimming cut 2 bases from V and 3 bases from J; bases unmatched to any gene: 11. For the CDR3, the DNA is TGCAGCGTTGAATCGACTAGCCGGGGGGGCAAAGAGACCCAGTACTTC. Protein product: CSVESTSRGGKETQYF.

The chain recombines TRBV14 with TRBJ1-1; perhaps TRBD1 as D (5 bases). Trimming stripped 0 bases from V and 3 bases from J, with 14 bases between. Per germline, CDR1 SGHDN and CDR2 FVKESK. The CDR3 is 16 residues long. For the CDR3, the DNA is TGTGCCAGCAGCCAAGAGTGGGGGGGATTAGACACTGAAGCTTTCTTT. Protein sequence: CASSQEWGGLDTEAFF.

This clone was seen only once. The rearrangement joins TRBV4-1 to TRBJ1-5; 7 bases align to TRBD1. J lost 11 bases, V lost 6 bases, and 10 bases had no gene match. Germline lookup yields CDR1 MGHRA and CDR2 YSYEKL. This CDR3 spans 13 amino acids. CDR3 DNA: TGCGCCAGCAGTCGGACAGGTTCCCTCACCCAGCATTTT. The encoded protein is CASSRTGSLTQHF.

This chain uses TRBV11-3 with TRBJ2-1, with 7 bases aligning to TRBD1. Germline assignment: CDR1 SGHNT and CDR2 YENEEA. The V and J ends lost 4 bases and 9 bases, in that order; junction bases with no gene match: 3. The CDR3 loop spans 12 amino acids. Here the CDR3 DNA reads TGTGCCAGCAGCTACAGGGGTGGTGAGCAGTTCTTC. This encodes CASSYRGGEQFF.

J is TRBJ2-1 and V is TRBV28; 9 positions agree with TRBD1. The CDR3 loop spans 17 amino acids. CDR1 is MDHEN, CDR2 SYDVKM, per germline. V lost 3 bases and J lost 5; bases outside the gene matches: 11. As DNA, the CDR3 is TGTGCCAGCAGTTTCCCCCACTACAGGGGGCGAGACAATGAGCAGTTCTTC. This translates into CASSFPHYRGRDNEQFF.

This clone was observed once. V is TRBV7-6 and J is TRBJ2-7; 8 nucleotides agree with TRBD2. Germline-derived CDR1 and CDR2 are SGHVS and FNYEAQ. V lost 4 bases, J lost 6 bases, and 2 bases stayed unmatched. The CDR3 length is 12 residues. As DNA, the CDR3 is TGTGCCAGCAGCTCCGGGGGGGGCGAGCAGTACTTC. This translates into CASSSGGGEQYF.

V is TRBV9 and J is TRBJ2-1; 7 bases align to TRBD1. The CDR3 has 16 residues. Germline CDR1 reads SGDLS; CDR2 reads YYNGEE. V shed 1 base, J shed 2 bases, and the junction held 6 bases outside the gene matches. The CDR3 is CASSVLGTAAYNEQFF. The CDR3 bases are TGTGCCAGCAGCGTACTTGGGACAGCAGCCTACAATGAGCAGTTCTTC.

The CDR3 spells CASSFFASHEQYF. The CDR3 DNA reads TGTGCCAGCAGCTTCTTTGCTAGCCACGAGCAGTACTTC. This chain connects TRBV11-2 to TRBJ2-7; the D gene is possibly TRBD2 (5 bases). This CDR3 comprises 13 residues. Trimming removed 3 bases from V and 5 bases from J, with 11 bases in between. Germline V gene lookup returns CDR1 SGHAT and CDR2 FQNNGV.

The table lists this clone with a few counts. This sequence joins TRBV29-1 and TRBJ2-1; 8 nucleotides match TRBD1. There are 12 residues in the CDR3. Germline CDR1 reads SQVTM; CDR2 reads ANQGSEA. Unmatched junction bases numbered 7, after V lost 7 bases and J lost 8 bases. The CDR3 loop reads CSATRGQHEQFF. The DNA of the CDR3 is TGCAGCGCCACCAGGGGGCAGCATGAGCAGTTCTTC.

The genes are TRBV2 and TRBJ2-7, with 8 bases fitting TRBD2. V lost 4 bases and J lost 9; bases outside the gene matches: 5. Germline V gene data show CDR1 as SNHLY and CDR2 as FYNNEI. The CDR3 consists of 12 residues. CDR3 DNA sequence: TGTGCCAGCAGTGTCGAACTAGCGGTGCAGTACTTC. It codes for CASSVELAVQYF. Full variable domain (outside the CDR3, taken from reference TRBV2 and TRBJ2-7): EPEVTQTPSHQVTQMGQEVILRCVPISNHLYFYWYRQILGQKVEFLVSFYNNEISEKSEIFDDQFSVERPDGSNFTLKIRSTKLEDSAMYFCASSVELAVQYFGPGTRLTVT.